One sample yielded the 18 T cell receptor beta chains listed below, sequenced in a study of T cell clusters in autoimmune cytopenias. One tube held mixed TRB-A and TRB-B primer pools for touch-down PCR. TCRdb re-called the multiplex PCR reads; every CDR3 protein appears as one record, without DNA. The table lists about 6,300 distinct CDR3 sequences. TRB amplification used roughly 250 ng of peripheral blood genomic DNA. These data also formed part of another study, on T cell repertoires in aging, cancer and after chemotherapy.

Specimen: peripheral blood. Receptor source: a human donor in good health.

The CDR3 region is CSADDRREKLFF. The rearrangement uses TRBV20-1 and TRBJ1-4; the TRBD1 assignment by TCRdb is unverifiable without DNA. This CDR3 region has 12 residues. CDR1 and CDR2 (germline): DFQATT, SNEGSKA (reference sequence).

The V call is TRBV5-1, the J call TRBJ2-1. The CDR3 has 15 residues. Germline V CDR1 and CDR2: SGHRS, YFSETQ. CDR3 in amino acids: CASSPSGGSYNEQFF. Complete variable domain (other parts from reference TRBV5-1 and TRBJ2-1): KAGVTQTPRYLIKTRGQQVTLSCSPISGHRSVSWYQQTPGQGLQFLFEYFSETQRNKGNFPGRFSGRQFSNSRSEMNVSTLELGDSALYLCASSPSGGSYNEQFFGPGTRLTVL.

The rearrangement uses TRBV7-9 and TRBJ2-1. This CDR3 contains 11 residues. CDR1 and CDR2 (germline): SEHNR, FQNEAQ (reference sequence). The CDR3 sequence: CASSLMGKQFF.

The V call is TRBV30, the J call TRBJ2-2; the D call from TCRdb, TRBD1, cannot be confirmed without DNA. Germline CDR1 GTSNPN, CDR2 SVGIG (reference sequence). CDR3 length: 15 residues. The CDR3 protein is CAWSGGTGFTGELFF.

V and J are TRBV30 and TRBJ1-1. This CDR3 contains 12 residues. The germline V gene has CDR1 GTSNPN and CDR2 SVGIG (reference sequence). CDR3 loop: CAWSEANTEAFF.

The chain links TRBV6-5 to TRBJ2-7; the TCRdb call, TRBD2, lacks DNA for checking. The CDR3 spans 14 residues. CDR1 is MNHEY, CDR2 SVGAGI, per germline. The CDR3 reads CASSYFRGGGEQYF.

This rearrangement joins TRBV27 to TRBJ2-5; TCRdb's assignment of TRBD1 cannot be checked, as there is no DNA. CDR1 MNHEY and CDR2 SMNVEV come from the germline V gene (reference sequence). The CDR3 is 13 amino acids. The CDR3 sequence is CASSLSGGETQYF.

Considering frequency, this clonotype is medium-sized (0.01 to 0.1%). The chain recombines TRBV19 with TRBJ2-7; no DNA is available, so the TRBD1 call from TCRdb remains unchecked. The CDR3 extends over 13 amino acids. CDR1 and CDR2 (germline): LNHDA, SQIVND (reference sequence). The CDR3 reads CASSIDVRAHPYF.

Measured by frequency, this clonotype is medium-sized (0.01 to 0.1%). The chain couples TRBV19 to TRBJ2-1. The length of the CDR3 is 12 residues. CDR1 is LNHDA, CDR2 SQIVND, per germline (reference sequence). CDR3 sequence reads: CASSIGQTEQFF.

This clonotype is identified as medium-sized from frequency. The V gene is TRBV29-1, the J gene TRBJ1-1; as DNA is missing, the TRBD1 call by TCRdb cannot be tested. CDR1 SQVTM and CDR2 ANQGSEA come from the germline V gene. The CDR3 covers 13 residues. The CDR3 sequence is CSFNRDVNTEAFF.

Considering frequency, this clonotype is medium-sized. The rearrangement links TRBV19 to TRBJ2-1; no DNA is available, so the TRBD2 call from TCRdb remains unchecked. The CDR3 is made up of 13 amino acids. Germline CDR1 and CDR2: LNHDA and SQIVND (reference sequence). The CDR3 reads CASSIGTSAEQFF.

The chain is built from TRBV6-5 and TRBJ2-3; the TCRdb call, TRBD1, lacks DNA for checking. There are 15 residues in the CDR3. Germline V gene sequence: CDR1 MNHEY, CDR2 SVGAGI. The CDR3 reads CATWTVGGGRDTQYF.

This clonotype is labeled medium-sized based on frequency. The V call is TRBV29-1, the J call TRBJ2-7; checking the TCRdb D call of TRBD1 is not possible without DNA. CDR3 length equals 13 residues. Looked up from germline, CDR1 is SQVTM and CDR2 is ANQGSEA. CDR3 sequence reads: CSVGQESSYEQYF.

According to its frequency, this clonotype is medium-sized. J is TRBJ2-5 and V is TRBV18; the TCRdb call, TRBD2, lacks DNA for checking. This CDR3 comprises 15 residues. Germline CDR1 and CDR2: KGHSH and LQKENI. CDR3: CASSPPRASQETQYF.

The gene calls are TRBV15 and TRBJ1-1. The germline gives CDR1 LNHNV, CDR2 YYDKDF (reference sequence). The CDR3 sequence is 14 residues long. The CDR3 reads CATSTPSGESEAFF.

This clonotype ranks as medium-sized (0.01 to 0.1%) in terms of frequency. The chain is built from TRBV11-3 and TRBJ2-1. From germline, CDR1 is SGHNT and CDR2 YENEEA. The CDR3 spans 13 residues. CDR3: CASSLASYNEQFF.

The chain employs TRBV6-5 and TRBJ2-7; TCRdb gives TRBD1 as the D gene, but with no DNA this cannot be confirmed. This CDR3 region has 16 residues. Germline CDR1 reads MNHEY; CDR2 reads SVGAGI. The CDR3 here is CASSPFPSGYPYEQYF.

V usage is TRBV30 and J usage is TRBJ1-1. The germline CDR1 and CDR2 sequences are GTSNPN and SVGIG (reference sequence). The CDR3 sequence is 13 residues long. This CDR3 reads CAWSVQGYTEAFF.